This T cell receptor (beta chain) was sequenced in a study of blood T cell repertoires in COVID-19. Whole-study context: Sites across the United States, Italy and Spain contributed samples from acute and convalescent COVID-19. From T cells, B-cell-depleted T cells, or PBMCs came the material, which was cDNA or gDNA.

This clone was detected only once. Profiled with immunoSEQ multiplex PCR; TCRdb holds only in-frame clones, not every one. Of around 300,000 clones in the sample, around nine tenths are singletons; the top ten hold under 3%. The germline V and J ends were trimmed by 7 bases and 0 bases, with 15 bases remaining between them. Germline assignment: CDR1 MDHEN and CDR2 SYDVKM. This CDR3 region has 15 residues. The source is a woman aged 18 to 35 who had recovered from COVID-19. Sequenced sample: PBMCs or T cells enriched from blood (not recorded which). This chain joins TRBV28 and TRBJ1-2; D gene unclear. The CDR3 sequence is CASTPPLRANYGYTF. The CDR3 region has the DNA TGTGCCAGCACCCCCCCCTTGAGAGCTAACTATGGCTACACCTTC.